These 9 T cell receptor beta chains were sequenced from one sample in a study of CD8 T cell repertoires and HIV-1 epitope variants. Using immunoSEQ multiplex PCR, the repertoire was profiled, and TCRdb retains in-frame clones only, with some absent. Found here are around 5,000 clones, around 70% of them singletons; the top ten hold roughly 47%. Their target antigens are unknown. The sample comprised cultured CD8+ T cells derived from PBMCs. These receptors all come from a male donor with HIV.

This clone was counted only a few times. The chain uses TRBV6-6 and TRBJ2-1; 7 bases fit TRBD2. The CDR3 totals 13 residues. Germline assignment: CDR1 MNHNY and CDR2 SVGAGI (reference sequence). CDR3 amino acids: CRAGTNSYNEQFF. Written as DNA, the CDR3 is TGTCGAGCGGGAACCAACTCCTACAATGAGCAGTTCTTC.

The sample holds a few counts of this clone. The chain is built from TRBV6-5 and TRBJ1-2, with D possibly being TRBD1 (5 bases). Germline V gene data show CDR1 as MNHEY and CDR2 as SVGAGI. This CDR3 has 13 amino acids. Trimming removed 9 bases from V and 4 bases from J, with 15 bases in between. This chain's CDR3 is CASGSDGTYGYTF. The CDR3 DNA sequence: TGTGCCAGTGGATCCGACGGGACCTATGGCTACACCTTC.

The CDR3 DNA is TGTGCCAGCTCGCCTGAGGAGGGGGGATTGGACGCAGATACGCAGTATTTT. The encoded protein is CASSPEEGGLDADTQYF. The chain is built from TRBV18 and TRBJ2-3; D could derive from TRBD1 or TRBD2 (6 bases each). This CDR3 has 17 amino acids. Germline V gene sequence: CDR1 KGHSH, CDR2 LQKENI. V was shortened by 6 bases and J by 4 bases, with 23 bases between the two germline ends.

This clone has more than one count but fewer than ten. The rearrangement uses TRBV28 and TRBJ1-1, with a possible D match to TRBD1 (5 bases). CDR3 length: 13 residues. Germline V gene sequence: CDR1 MDHEN, CDR2 SYDVKM. The V and J ends lost 6 bases and 6 bases respectively, with 14 bases between them. The CDR3 DNA follows: TGTGCCAGCAGCTCTCTCCGGGACGCTGAAGCTTTCTTT. Protein sequence: CASSSLRDAEAFF.

The rearrangement joins TRBV7-9 to TRBJ1-2; the D gene is possibly TRBD1 (6 bases). Trimming removed 5 bases from V and 4 bases from J, with 11 bases in between. Germline V gives CDR1 SEHNR, CDR2 FQNEAQ (reference sequence). This CDR3 spans 13 amino acids. The CDR3 reads CASSPTGSYGYTF. The CDR3 DNA is TGTGCCAGCAGCCCGACAGGTAGCTATGGCTACACCTTC.

This chain links TRBV6-5 with TRBJ2-7; TRBD1 is a possible D gene (5 bases). V was shortened by 5 bases and J by 5 bases, with 13 bases between the two germline ends. The V gene's germline CDR1 is MNHEY and CDR2 SVGAGI. The CDR3 runs 13 residues. The CDR3: CASSDAGINEQYF. CDR3 DNA sequence: TGTGCCAGCAGTGACGCAGGGATCAACGAGCAGTACTTC.

The chain has TRBV10-3 and TRBJ1-2; D remains unclear. The CDR3 has 14 amino acids. Trimming stripped 0 bases from V and 10 bases from J, with 15 bases between. The germline V gene has CDR1 ENHRY and CDR2 SYGVKD. This CDR3 is CAISESNREGYYTF. CDR3 in DNA: TGTGCCATCAGTGAGTCTAACAGAGAAGGGTACTACACCTTC.

This chain joins TRBV11-2 and TRBJ2-7; D remains ambiguous. The CDR3 has 13 amino acids. Germline V lookup: CDR1 SGHAT, CDR2 FQNNGV. Trimming removed 4 bases at V and 3 bases at J, with 10 bases between. CDR3 nucleotide sequence: TGTGCCAGCAGCTCCTCGGACGGCTACGAGCAGTACTTC. Translation gives CASSSSDGYEQYF.

Points on this clone: The same CDR3 arises from other DNA sequences in this sample as well. The genes are TRBV5-1 and TRBJ2-3; possibly TRBD2 for D (6 bases). CDR3 size: 15 residues. The V gene lost 0 bases and the J gene lost 0 bases, with 8 bases spanning the gap. Germline V lookup: CDR1 SGHRS, CDR2 YFSETQ. The CDR3 spells CASSLGTTSTDTQYF. CDR3 sequence (DNA): TGCGCCAGCAGCTTGGGGACTACGAGCACAGATACGCAGTATTTT. Together with reference TRBV5-1 and TRBJ2-3, the CDR3 gives the full variable domain: KAGVTQTPRYLIKTRGQQVTLSCSPISGHRSVSWYQQTPGQGLQFLFEYFSETQRNKGNFPGRFSGRQFSNSRSEMNVSTLELGDSALYLCASSLGTTSTDTQYFGPGTRLTVL.